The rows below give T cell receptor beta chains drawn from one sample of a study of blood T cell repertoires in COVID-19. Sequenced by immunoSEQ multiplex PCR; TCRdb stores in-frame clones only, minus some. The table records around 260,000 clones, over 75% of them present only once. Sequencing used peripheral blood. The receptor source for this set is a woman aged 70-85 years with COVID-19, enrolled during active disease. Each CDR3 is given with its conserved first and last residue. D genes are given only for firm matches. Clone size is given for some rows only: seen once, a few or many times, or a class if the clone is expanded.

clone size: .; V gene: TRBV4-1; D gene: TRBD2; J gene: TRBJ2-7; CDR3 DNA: TGCGCCAGCAGCCATCGCCCGGGACTAGCAGCCTACGAGCAGTACTTC; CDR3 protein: CASSHRPGLAAYEQYF
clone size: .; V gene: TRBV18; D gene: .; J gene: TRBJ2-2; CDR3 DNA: TGTGCCAGTTCAGCGGGACAGACAGGGACCGGGGAGCTGTTTTTT; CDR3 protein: CASSAGQTGTGELFF
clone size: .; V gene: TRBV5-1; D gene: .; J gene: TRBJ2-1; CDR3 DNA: TGCGCCAGCAGCTTGGCCCCAACTAGTTCCCTCAATGAGCAGTTCTTC; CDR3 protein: CASSLAPTSSLNEQFF
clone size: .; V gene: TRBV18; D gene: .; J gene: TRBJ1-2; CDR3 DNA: TGTGCCAGCTCACCACCGCAGAGGCCCCGCTACACCTTC; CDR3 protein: CASSPPQRPRYTF
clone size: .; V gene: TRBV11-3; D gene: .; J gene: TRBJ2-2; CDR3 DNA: TGTGCCAGCAGCCAGACAACTTACACCGGGGAGCTGTTTTTT; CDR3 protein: CASSQTTYTGELFF
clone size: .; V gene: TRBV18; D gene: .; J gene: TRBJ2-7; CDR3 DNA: TGTGCCAGCTCACCACCGGTCTCCACGGGGGAGCAGTACTTC; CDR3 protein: CASSPPVSTGEQYF
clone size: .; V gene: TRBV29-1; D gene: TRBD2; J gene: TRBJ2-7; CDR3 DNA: TGCAGCGTTGAAGGCCTAGCGGACTCCTACGAGCAGTACTTC; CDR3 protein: CSVEGLADSYEQYF
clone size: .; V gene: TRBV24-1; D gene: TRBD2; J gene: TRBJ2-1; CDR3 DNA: TGTGCCACCAGTGACCCATCTAGCGGGAGCAACAATGAGCAGTTCTTC; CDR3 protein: CATSDPSSGSNNEQFF
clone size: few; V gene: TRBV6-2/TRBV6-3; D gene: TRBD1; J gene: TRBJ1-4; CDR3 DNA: TGTGCCAGCAGTTCGACAGGGCCTGAAAAACTGTTTTTT; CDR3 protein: CASSSTGPEKLFF
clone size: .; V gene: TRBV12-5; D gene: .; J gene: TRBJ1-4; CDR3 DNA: TGTGCTAGTGGTTTGGTACAGTGGCCCTGGGAAAAACTGTTTTTT; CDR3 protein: CASGLVQWPWEKLFF
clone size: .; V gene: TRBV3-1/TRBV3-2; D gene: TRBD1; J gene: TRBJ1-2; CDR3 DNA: TGTGCCAGCCAAACTCCGGGACAGGGCCCGGGCTACACCTTC; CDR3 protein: CASQTPGQGPGYTF
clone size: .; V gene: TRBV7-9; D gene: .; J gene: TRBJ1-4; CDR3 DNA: TGTGCCAGCAGCTCGGTCAGGGGATCGGATGAAAAACTGTTTTTT; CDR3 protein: CASSSVRGSDEKLFF
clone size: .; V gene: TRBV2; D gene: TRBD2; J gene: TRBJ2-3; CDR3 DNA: TGTGCCAGCCACGGACTAGCGGGATCCGGCACAGATACGCAGTATTTT; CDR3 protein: CASHGLAGSGTDTQYF
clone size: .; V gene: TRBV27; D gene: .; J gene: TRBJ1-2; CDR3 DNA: TGTGCCAGCAGTTTAAGACAGACTAACTATGGCTACACCTTC; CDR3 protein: CASSLRQTNYGYTF
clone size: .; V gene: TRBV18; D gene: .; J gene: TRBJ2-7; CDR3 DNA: TGTGCCAGCTCAACTACAGGCGACGAGCAGTACTTC; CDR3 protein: CASSTTGDEQYF
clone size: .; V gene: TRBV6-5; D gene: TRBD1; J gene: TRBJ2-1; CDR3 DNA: TGTGCCAGCATCCGGGACAGCTCAGCTTACAATGAGCAGTTCTTC; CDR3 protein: CASIRDSSAYNEQFF
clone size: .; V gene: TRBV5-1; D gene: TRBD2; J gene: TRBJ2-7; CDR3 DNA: TGCGCCAGCAGCTTGGAAAGCGGGAGATCCTACGAGCAGTACTTC; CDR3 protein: CASSLESGRSYEQYF
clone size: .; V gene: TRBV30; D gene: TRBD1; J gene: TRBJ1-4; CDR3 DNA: TGTGCCTGGAGTGTCGACAGGGGGGCTGAAAAACTGTTTTTT; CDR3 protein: CAWSVDRGAEKLFF
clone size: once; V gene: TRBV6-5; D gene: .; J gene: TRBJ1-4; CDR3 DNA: TGTGCCACCTGCACAGGGATTGGGGAAAAACTGTTTTTT; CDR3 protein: CATCTGIGEKLFF
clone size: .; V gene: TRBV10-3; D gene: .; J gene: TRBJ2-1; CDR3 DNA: TGTGCCACCAGATCGACACAATACAATGAGCAGTTCTTC; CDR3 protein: CATRSTQYNEQFF
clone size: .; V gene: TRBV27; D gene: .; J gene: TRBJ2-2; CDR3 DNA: TGTGCCAGCAGTTTTCACAGGACAACCGGGGAGCTGTTTTTT; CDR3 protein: CASSFHRTTGELFF
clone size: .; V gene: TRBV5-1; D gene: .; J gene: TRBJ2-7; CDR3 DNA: TGCGCCAGCAGCCATCAACCAACTTCCTACGAGCAGTACTTC; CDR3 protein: CASSHQPTSYEQYF
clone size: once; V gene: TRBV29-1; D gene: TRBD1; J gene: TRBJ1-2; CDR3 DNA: TGCAGCGTTGGAGGGACAGCACTCTATGGCTACACCTTC; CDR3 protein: CSVGGTALYGYTF
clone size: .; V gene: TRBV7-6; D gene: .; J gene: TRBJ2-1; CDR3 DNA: TGTGCCAGCAGGGGGGCTGCCTACAATGAGCAGTTCTTC; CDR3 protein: CASRGAAYNEQFF
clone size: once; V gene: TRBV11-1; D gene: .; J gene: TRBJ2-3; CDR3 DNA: TGTGCCAGCAAAATCGGCGGGAACACAGATACGCAGTATTTT; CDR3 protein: CASKIGGNTDTQYF
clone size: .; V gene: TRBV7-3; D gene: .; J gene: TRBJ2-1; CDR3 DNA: TGTGCCAGCAGCCCAGAGGGACTCTTATACAATGAGCAGTTCTTC; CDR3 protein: CASSPEGLLYNEQFF
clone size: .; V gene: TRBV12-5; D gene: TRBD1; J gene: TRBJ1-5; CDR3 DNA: TGTGCTAGTGCCCCAGGGGGTAATCAGCCCCAGCATTTT; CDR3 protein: CASAPGGNQPQHF
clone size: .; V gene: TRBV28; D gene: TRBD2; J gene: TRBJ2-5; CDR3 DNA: TGTGCCAGCAGTACGGGACGACCGGGGGGGACCCAGTACTTC; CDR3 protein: CASSTGRPGGTQYF